These 26 T cell receptor beta chains were sequenced from one sample in a study of cytotoxic CD8 clonotypes in ibrutinib-treated CLL (dated by TCRdb to the early 2020s). Library creation used the immunoSEQ multiplex PCR assay. TCRdb's version of the immuneACCESS table is confined to in-frame rearrangements and falls short of the full clone set. An unresolved V gene accounts for under half of the shortfall where checked; the remainder is of unknown origin. The sample data list approximately 150,000 clones, and 84% of these were observed just once. Of the sample, 3.5% to 5.5% falls within the top ten clones. The time point label, read with the paper, signifies: around 25 months on ibrutinib. The sequences come from PBMCs, collected after 24 months of ibrutinib treatment. The receptors come from a human donor with chronic lymphocytic leukemia.

J is TRBJ2-1 and V is TRBV5-4; 9 bases are shared with TRBD2. The CDR3 extends over 17 amino acids. Trimming removed 4 bases from V and 13 bases from J; junction bases left unmatched: 21. The germline CDR1 and CDR2 sequences are SGHNT and YYREEE (reference sequence). CDR3 sequence (DNA): TGTGCCAGCAGCAAGATAATAATAGCGGGAGTCGCCCGACCACAGTTCTTC. The encoded protein is CASSKIIIAGVARPQFF.

V gene TRBV6-5 combines with J gene TRBJ2-4, with D unclear. The CDR3 is made up of 14 amino acids. CDR1 is MNHEY and CDR2 is SVGAGI in the germline V gene. Between the trimmed V and J ends, which lost 4 bases and 9 bases, there was a span of 16 bases. Here the CDR3 reads CASSSSPRSGIQYF. As DNA, the CDR3 is TGTGCCAGCAGTTCCTCGCCCCGTTCGGGCATTCAGTACTTC.

Concerning this clone itself: This sample includes further DNA sequences coding for the same CDR3. This chain joins TRBV9 and TRBJ1-6; no firm D call. V was cut by 0 bases and J by 6 bases, with 4 bases left in between. The germline V gene has CDR1 SGDLS and CDR2 YYNGEE. CDR3 length equals 13 residues. The CDR3 nucleotides are TGTGCCAGCAGCGTAGTGGGTAATTCACCCCTCCACTTT. It specifies CASSVVGNSPLHF.

This clone has more than one count but fewer than ten. The chain recombines TRBV14 with TRBJ2-3, with D perhaps TRBD2 (6 bases). The CDR3 consists of 15 residues. V was clipped by 3 bases and J by 6 bases, with 16 bases between them. Germline V CDR1 and CDR2: SGHDN, FVKESK. CDR3: CASSQGLSLLDTQYF. The CDR3 DNA follows: TGTGCCAGCAGCCAGGGACTTAGCTTACTTGATACGCAGTATTTT.

V and J are TRBV27 and TRBJ2-1, with 7 bases fitting TRBD1. The length of the CDR3 is 16 residues. Germline assignment: CDR1 MNHEY and CDR2 SMNVEV (reference sequence). With 2 bases clipped from V and 6 bases from J, the junction kept 10 bases outside the gene matches. In nucleotides, the CDR3 is TGTGCCAGCAGTTTAGCCTCCAGGGGGTTCGGCAATGAGCAGTTCTTC. Encoded protein: CASSLASRGFGNEQFF.

This clone was picked up a small number of times. The rearrangement uses TRBV30 and TRBJ2-2; D is possibly TRBD2 (6 bases). Looked up from germline, CDR1 is GTSNPN and CDR2 is SVGIG (reference sequence). Trimming took 0 bases from V and 6 from J, leaving 26 bases between them. The CDR3 is 19 amino acids. The DNA for the CDR3 is TGTGCCTGGAGTGTACGTTCAGAGAGCGGTTGGACTAACCCCGGGGAGCTGTTTTTT. Protein product: CAWSVRSESGWTNPGELFF. Full variable domain (rest looked up from reference TRBV30 and TRBJ2-2): SQTIHQWPATLVQPVGSPLSLECTVEGTSNPNLYWYRQAAGRGLQLLFYSVGIGQISSEVPQNLSASRPQDRQFILSSKKLLLSDSGFYLCAWSVRSESGWTNPGELFFGEGSRLTVL.

V is TRBV28 and J is TRBJ1-5; the D gene is possibly TRBD1 (6 bases). This CDR3 region has 15 residues. Germline lookup yields CDR1 MDHEN and CDR2 SYDVKM. V shed 3 bases and J shed 6 bases, with 15 bases lying between them. The CDR3 sequence is CASSFFQLGGQPQHF. CDR3 bases: TGTGCCAGCAGTTTTTTCCAGTTAGGGGGTCAGCCCCAGCATTTT.

The chain is built from TRBV19 and TRBJ2-3; TRBD2 matches 7 bases. Germline loops: CDR1 LNHDA, CDR2 SQIVND (reference sequence). V dropped 3 bases and J dropped 3; count of bases not matched to a gene: 3. The CDR3 is 14 amino acids. CDR3 DNA: TGTGCCAGTAGTATCACCGGGAGGACAGATACGCAGTATTTT. Translating it yields CASSITGRTDTQYF.

The CDR3, as DNA: TGTGCCAGCAGTTTAGGTCTAGCGGGAGATTTGGATACGCAGTATTTT. Translating it yields CASSLGLAGDLDTQYF. J is TRBJ2-3 and V is TRBV28; 10 positions match TRBD2. This CDR3 comprises 16 residues. V dropped 2 bases and J dropped 6; count of bases not matched to a gene: 8. The V gene's germline CDR1 is MDHEN and CDR2 SYDVKM.

The chain links TRBV6-5 to TRBJ2-7; TRBD1 matches 8 bases. Germline lookup yields CDR1 MNHEY and CDR2 SVGAGI. V lost 6 bases, J lost 5 bases, and 9 bases stayed unmatched. CDR3 length: 14 amino acids. CDR3: CASRNHRGVDEQYF. DNA for the CDR3: TGTGCCAGCAGAAACCACAGGGGGGTTGACGAGCAGTACTTC.

The chain couples TRBV20-1 to TRBJ1-5, with unresolved D. The V end lost 3 bases, the J end lost 6 bases, and 6 bases lay between the germline ends. The CDR3 totals 11 residues. The germline CDR1 and CDR2 sequences are DFQATT and SNEGSKA (reference sequence). DNA of the CDR3: TGCAGTGCTAGGGGCTTTCAGCCCCAGCATTTT. Translating gives CSARGFQPQHF.

The chain employs TRBV10-2 and TRBJ2-1; maybe TRBD2 (6 bases). CDR1 WSHSY and CDR2 SAAADI come from the germline V gene. CDR3 size: 14 residues. Trimming stripped 3 bases from V and 5 bases from J, with 11 bases between. The CDR3 sequence: CASSDPGLNNEQFF. For the CDR3, the DNA is TGCGCCAGCAGTGACCCGGGACTCAACAATGAGCAGTTCTTC.

This chain connects TRBV27 to TRBJ2-5, with TRBD1 as a possible D gene (5 bases). Trimming shortened V by 0 bases and J by 5 bases, and 10 bases separated the two germline ends. The length of the CDR3 is 14 residues. Germline CDR1 is MNHEY and CDR2 is SMNVEV (reference sequence). This CDR3 reads CASSLSYRTETQYF. The CDR3 nucleotides read TGTGCCAGCAGTTTATCGTACAGGACGGAGACCCAGTACTTC.

This clone came up a few times. The chain links TRBV28 to TRBJ2-1, with D perhaps matching TRBD1 (6 bases). The V and J ends lost 6 bases and 3 bases respectively, with 15 bases between them. CDR3 size: 15 residues. Per the germline V gene, CDR1 is MDHEN and CDR2 is SYDVKM. The CDR3 here is CASSNLQGLYNEQFF. For the CDR3, the DNA is TGTGCCAGCAGCAACTTACAGGGTCTCTACAATGAGCAGTTCTTC.

As regards this clone: The identical CDR3 is also encoded by other nucleotide sequences in the sample. The J gene is TRBJ2-1, the V gene TRBV28; tentatively, D is TRBD1 (5 bases). CDR1 MDHEN and CDR2 SYDVKM come from the germline V gene. V lost 5 bases, J lost 1 base, and 9 bases lay in between. The CDR3 totals 14 residues. This chain's CDR3 is CASSLTVSYNEQFF. The CDR3 DNA reads TGTGCCAGCAGTCTGACAGTATCCTACAATGAGCAGTTCTTC.

This chain links TRBV7-2 with TRBJ1-3; tentatively, D is TRBD1 (6 bases). V gave up 5 bases and J gave up 15 bases, with 17 bases separating them. Germline V gene lookup returns CDR1 SGHTA and CDR2 FQGNSA. CDR3 length: 12 residues. CDR3 loop: CASSQDGGPEYF. In nucleotides, the CDR3 is TGTGCCAGCAGCCAAGACGGGGGCCCCGAATATTTT.

The chain links TRBV18 to TRBJ1-1, with D tentatively TRBD1 (5 bases). Germline-derived CDR1 and CDR2 are KGHSH and LQKENI. This CDR3 is built from 15 residues. V shed 1 base and J shed 7 bases, with 16 bases lying between them. CDR3 coding DNA: TGTGCCAGCTCACCACGAGAGGCGCTCGGGGGTGAAGCTTTCTTT. Translating it yields CASSPREALGGEAFF.

This sequence joins TRBV25-1 and TRBJ1-3; possibly TRBD1 for D (6 bases). The V gene lost 5 bases and the J gene lost 4 bases, with 9 bases spanning the gap. Germline CDR1 and CDR2: MGHDK and SYGVNS. The CDR3 has 13 residues. The CDR3: CASSTGFGNTIYF. The CDR3 DNA is TGTGCCAGCAGTACAGGGTTCGGAAACACCATATATTTT.

V is TRBV28 and J is TRBJ1-2, with D uncertain. This CDR3 contains 15 residues. The V end was cut by 3 bases, the J end by 3 bases, with 14 bases between. Per the germline V gene, CDR1 is MDHEN and CDR2 is SYDVKM. Here the CDR3 DNA reads TGTGCCAGCAGTTTCGGACGGGGATCGGACTATGGCTACACCTTC. Its translation is CASSFGRGSDYGYTF.

This clone was found a few times. This chain joins TRBV6-1 and TRBJ2-1; the D is unclear. The CDR3 is made up of 17 amino acids. Germline CDR1 is MNHNS and CDR2 is SASEGT. Between the trimmed V and J ends, which lost 2 bases and 0 bases, there was a span of 14 bases. The CDR3 DNA reads TGTGCCAGCAGTGAATATATATTCGGAAGCTCCTACAATGAGCAGTTCTTC. The encoded protein is CASSEYIFGSSYNEQFF.

This clone appeared a few times. The gene calls are TRBV19 and TRBJ2-7; the match to TRBD1 covers 7 bases. Germline V gene data show CDR1 as LNHDA and CDR2 as SQIVND (reference sequence). Trimming took 6 bases from V and 9 from J; bases not matched to a gene: 5. CDR3 size: 11 residues. The CDR3: CASSRQGVQYF. CDR3 bases: TGTGCCAGTAGCCGACAGGGCGTGCAGTACTTC. The variable domain in full, with the rest retrieved from reference TRBV19 and TRBJ2-7, is DGGITQSPKYLFRKEGQNVTLSCEQNLNHDAMYWYRQDPGQGLRLIYYSQIVNDFQKGDIAEGYSVSREKKESFPLTVTSAQKNPTAFYLCASSRQGVQYFGPGTRLTVT.

This chain links TRBV7-2 with TRBJ2-5, with D uncertain. Trimming stripped 5 bases from V and 1 base from J, with 5 bases between. Germline values: CDR1 SGHTA, CDR2 FQGNSA. This CDR3 has 12 residues. CDR3 bases: TGTGCCAGCAGCAGTAGCCAAGAGACCCAGTACTTC. It is translated as CASSSSQETQYF.

The genes are TRBV14 and TRBJ2-4; no reliable D call. Germline V gene data show CDR1 as SGHDN and CDR2 as FVKESK. Trimming took off 1 base at V and 3 bases at J, with 13 bases between the two ends. The CDR3 length is 16 residues. The CDR3 loop is CASSQGLGHGKNIQYF. The CDR3 DNA is TGTGCCAGCAGCCAAGGTTTGGGCCATGGCAAAAACATTCAGTACTTC.

The rearrangement uses TRBV14 and TRBJ2-7; 9 nucleotides line up with TRBD1. The CDR3 has 16 amino acids. The ends lost 3 bases at V and 6 bases at J; junction bases unmatched: 12. Germline CDR1 is SGHDN and CDR2 is FVKESK. CDR3: CASSQQPGQGSREQYF. The CDR3 DNA is TGTGCCAGCAGCCAGCAACCGGGACAGGGATCCCGCGAGCAGTACTTC.

This chain joins TRBV11-3 and TRBJ2-3; TRBD1 matches 10 bases. CDR1 is SGHNT, CDR2 YENEEA, per germline. With 5 bases clipped from V and 3 bases from J, the junction kept 5 bases outside the gene matches. The CDR3 runs 15 residues. CDR3 sequence: CASSPRTGGTDTQYF. In DNA, the CDR3 is TGTGCCAGCAGCCCCCGGACAGGGGGGACAGATACGCAGTATTTT.

This chain uses TRBV2 with TRBJ1-5; TRBD1 aligns across 11 bases. CDR1 and CDR2 from the germline V gene are SNHLY and FYNNEI. V was clipped by 7 bases and J by 7 bases; unmatched bases: 9. The CDR3 extends over 15 amino acids. DNA for the CDR3: TGTGCCAGCACTTTGACCGGGACAGGGGGGCAGCCCCAGCATTTT. As protein: CASTLTGTGGQPQHF.